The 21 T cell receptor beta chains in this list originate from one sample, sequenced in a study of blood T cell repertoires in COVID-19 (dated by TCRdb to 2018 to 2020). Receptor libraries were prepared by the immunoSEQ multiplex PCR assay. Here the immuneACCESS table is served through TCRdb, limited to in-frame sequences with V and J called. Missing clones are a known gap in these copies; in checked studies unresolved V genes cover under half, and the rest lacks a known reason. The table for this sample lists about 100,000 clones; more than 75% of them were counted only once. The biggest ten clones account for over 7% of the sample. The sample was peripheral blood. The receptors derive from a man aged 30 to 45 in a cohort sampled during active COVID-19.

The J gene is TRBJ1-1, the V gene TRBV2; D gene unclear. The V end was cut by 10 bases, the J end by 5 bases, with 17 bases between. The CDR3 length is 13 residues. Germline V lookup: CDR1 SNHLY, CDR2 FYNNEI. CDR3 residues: CAKLEGGRTEAFF. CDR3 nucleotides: TGTGCCAAACTTGAGGGCGGCCGGACTGAAGCTTTCTTT.

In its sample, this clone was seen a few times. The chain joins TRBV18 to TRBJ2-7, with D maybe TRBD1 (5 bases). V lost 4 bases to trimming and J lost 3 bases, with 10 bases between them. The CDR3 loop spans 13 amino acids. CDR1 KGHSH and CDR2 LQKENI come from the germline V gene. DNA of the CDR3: TGTGCCAGCTCACTGGACACAGACTACGAGCAGTACTTC. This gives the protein CASSLDTDYEQYF. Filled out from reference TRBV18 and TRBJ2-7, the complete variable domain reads NAGVMQNPRHLVRRRGQEARLRCSPMKGHSHVYWYRQLPEEGLKFMVYLQKENIIDESGMPKERFSAEFPKEGPSILRIQQVVRGDSAAYFCASSLDTDYEQYFGPGTRLTVT.

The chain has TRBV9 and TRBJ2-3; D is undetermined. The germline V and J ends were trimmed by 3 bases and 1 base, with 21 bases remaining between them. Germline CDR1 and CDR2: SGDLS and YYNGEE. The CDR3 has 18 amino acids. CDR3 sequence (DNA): TGTGCCAGCAGCGAGCCCCGTGAAAAGATTTCCGGCACAGATACGCAGTATTTT. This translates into CASSEPREKISGTDTQYF.

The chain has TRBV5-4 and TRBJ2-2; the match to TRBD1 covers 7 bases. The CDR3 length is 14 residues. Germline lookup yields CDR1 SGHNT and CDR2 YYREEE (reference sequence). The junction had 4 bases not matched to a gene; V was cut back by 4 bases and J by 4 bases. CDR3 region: CASSRWDSTGELFF. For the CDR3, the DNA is TGTGCCAGCAGCCGATGGGACAGCACCGGGGAGCTGTTTTTT.

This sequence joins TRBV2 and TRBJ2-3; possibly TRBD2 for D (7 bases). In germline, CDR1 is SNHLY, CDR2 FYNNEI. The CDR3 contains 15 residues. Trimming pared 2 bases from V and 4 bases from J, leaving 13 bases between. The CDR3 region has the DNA TGTGCCAGCAGTGAATGGGGAGGGGGGTCAGATACGCAGTATTTT. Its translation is CASSEWGGGSDTQYF.

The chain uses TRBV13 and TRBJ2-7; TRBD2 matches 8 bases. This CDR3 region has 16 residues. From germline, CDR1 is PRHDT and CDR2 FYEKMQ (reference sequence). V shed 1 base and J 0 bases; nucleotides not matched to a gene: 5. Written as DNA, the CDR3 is TGTGCCAGCAGCTTAGAGTCCGGGGGGGGCTCCTACGAGCAGTACTTC. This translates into CASSLESGGGSYEQYF.

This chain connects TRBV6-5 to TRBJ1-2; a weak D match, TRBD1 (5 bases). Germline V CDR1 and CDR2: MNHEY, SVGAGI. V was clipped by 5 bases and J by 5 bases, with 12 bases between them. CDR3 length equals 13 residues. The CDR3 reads CASSQGSFYGYTF. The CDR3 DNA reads TGTGCCAGCAGTCAGGGATCATTTTATGGCTACACCTTC.

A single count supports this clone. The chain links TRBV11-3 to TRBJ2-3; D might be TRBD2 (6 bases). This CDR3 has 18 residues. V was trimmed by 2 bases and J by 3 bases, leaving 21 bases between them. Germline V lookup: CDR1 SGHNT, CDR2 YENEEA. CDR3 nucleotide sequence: TGTGCCAGCAGCTTAAAGAGGACCGGGACTGGGGGGACAGATACGCAGTATTTT. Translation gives CASSLKRTGTGGTDTQYF.

CDR3 sequence: CASSYGGSTDTQYF. The CDR3 DNA is TGTGCCAGCAGTTACGGGGGGAGCACAGATACGCAGTATTTT. This chain connects TRBV6-5 to TRBJ2-3; D is possibly TRBD2 (6 bases). The CDR3 is 14 residues long. Trimming took off 2 bases at V and 0 bases at J, with 6 bases between the two ends. Germline loops: CDR1 MNHEY, CDR2 SVGAGI.

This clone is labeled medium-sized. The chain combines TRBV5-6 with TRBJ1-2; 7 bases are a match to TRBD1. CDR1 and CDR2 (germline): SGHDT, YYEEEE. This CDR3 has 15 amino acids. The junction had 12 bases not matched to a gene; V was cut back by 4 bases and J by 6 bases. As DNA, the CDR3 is TGTGCCAGCAGCCGAAATGGCGACAGGGTACATGGCTACACCTTC. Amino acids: CASSRNGDRVHGYTF.

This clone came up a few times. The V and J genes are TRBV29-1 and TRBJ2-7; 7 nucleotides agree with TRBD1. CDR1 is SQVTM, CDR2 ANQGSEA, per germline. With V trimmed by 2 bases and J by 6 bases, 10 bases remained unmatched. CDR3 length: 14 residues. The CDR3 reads CSVEKGQGVGEQYF. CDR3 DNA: TGCAGCGTTGAAAAGGGGCAGGGGGTAGGCGAGCAGTACTTC.

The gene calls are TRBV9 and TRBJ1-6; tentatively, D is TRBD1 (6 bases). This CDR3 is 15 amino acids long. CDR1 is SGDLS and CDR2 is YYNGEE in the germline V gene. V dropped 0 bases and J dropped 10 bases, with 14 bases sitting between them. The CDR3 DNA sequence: TGTGCCAGCAGCGTAGACTCGCAGGGGTTCTCACCCCTCCACTTT. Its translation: CASSVDSQGFSPLHF.

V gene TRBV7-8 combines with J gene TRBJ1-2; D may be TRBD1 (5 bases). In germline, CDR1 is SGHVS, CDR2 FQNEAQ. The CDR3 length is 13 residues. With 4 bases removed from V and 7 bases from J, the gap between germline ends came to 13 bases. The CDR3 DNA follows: TGTGCCAGCAGCTGGGTAGGGGTCGGTGGCTACACCTTC. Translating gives CASSWVGVGGYTF.

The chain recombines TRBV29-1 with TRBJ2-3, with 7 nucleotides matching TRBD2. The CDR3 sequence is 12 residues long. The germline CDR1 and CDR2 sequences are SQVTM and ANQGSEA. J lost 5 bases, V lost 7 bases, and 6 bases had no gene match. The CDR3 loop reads CSGMGGRDTQYF. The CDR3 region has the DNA TGCAGCGGGATGGGGGGGAGAGATACGCAGTATTTT.

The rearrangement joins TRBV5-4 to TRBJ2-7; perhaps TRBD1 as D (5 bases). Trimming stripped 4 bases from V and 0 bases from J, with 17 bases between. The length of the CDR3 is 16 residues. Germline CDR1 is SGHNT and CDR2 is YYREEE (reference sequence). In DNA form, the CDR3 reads TGTGCCAGCAGCCCGAGCAGGGCCTTCAACTCCTACGAGCAGTACTTC. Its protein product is CASSPSRAFNSYEQYF.

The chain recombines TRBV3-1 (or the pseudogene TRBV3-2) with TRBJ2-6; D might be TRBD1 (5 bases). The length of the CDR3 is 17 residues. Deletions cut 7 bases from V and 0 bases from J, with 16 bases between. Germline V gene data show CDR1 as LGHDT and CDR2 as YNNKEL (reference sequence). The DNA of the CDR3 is TGTGCCAGCACCCCGACAGCCGGCCTCTCTGGGGCCAACGTCCTGACTTTC. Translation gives CASTPTAGLSGANVLTF.

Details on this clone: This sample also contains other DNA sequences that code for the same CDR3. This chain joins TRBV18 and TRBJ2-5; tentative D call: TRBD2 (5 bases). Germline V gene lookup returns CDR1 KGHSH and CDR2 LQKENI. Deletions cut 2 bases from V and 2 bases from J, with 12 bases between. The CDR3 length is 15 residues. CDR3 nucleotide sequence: TGTGCCAGCTCACCAAGGGCGGGCGGACAAGAGACCCAGTACTTC. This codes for CASSPRAGGQETQYF.

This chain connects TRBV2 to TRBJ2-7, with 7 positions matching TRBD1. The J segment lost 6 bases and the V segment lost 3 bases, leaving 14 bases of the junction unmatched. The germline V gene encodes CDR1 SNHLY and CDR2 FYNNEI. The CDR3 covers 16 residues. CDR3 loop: CASSDDATGSASEQYF. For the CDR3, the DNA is TGTGCCAGCAGTGACGATGCGACAGGGAGCGCTTCCGAGCAGTACTTC.

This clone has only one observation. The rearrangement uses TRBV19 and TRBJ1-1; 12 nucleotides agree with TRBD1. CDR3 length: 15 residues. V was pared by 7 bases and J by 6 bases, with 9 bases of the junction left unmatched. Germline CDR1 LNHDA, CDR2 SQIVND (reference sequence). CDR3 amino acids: CASIHRGQGAPEAFF. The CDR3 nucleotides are TGTGCCAGTATACACCGGGGACAGGGGGCGCCTGAAGCTTTCTTT.

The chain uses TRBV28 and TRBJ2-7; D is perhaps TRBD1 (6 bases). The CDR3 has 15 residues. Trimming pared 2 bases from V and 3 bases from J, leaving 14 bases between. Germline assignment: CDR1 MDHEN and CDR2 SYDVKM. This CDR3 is CASSLPMDSHYEQYF. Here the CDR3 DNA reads TGTGCCAGCAGTTTACCTATGGACAGCCACTACGAGCAGTACTTC.

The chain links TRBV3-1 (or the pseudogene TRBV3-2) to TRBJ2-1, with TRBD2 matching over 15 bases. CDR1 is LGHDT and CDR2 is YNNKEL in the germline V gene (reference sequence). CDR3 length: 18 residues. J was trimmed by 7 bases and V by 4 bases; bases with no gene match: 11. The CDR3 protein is CASSPIRTSGGAMNEQFF. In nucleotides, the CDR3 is TGTGCCAGCAGCCCGATACGGACTAGCGGGGGGGCCATGAATGAGCAGTTCTTC.